The 10 T cell receptor beta chains presented below share a single source sample, sequenced in a study of cytomegalovirus exposure and HLA in healthy donors. PCR employed 60 Vbeta and 13 Jbeta primers. This table comes from immunoSEQ multiplex PCR, and its TCRdb copy is limited to in-frame clones, with some not included. The sample contains roughly 200,000 clones, 8.5% to 10% of which appear only once. The sequencing input was PBMCs. Source of these receptors: a woman aged 25 to 39 in good health and CMV-seropositive.

The chain recombines TRBV6-6 with TRBJ1-2, with no clear D. Germline assignment: CDR1 MNHNY and CDR2 SVGAGI (reference sequence). This CDR3 comprises 13 residues. The V gene lost 4 bases and the J gene lost 4 bases, with 10 bases spanning the gap. The DNA for the CDR3 is TGTGCCAGCAGTTCCCCTGACTTCTATGGCTACACCTTC. It encodes CASSSPDFYGYTF.

The V call is TRBV7-9, the J call TRBJ2-4; 12 nucleotides line up with TRBD1. Trimming took 7 bases from V and 8 from J; bases not matched to a gene: 9. This CDR3 is 15 amino acids long. Germline V gene data show CDR1 as SEHNR and CDR2 as FQNEAQ (reference sequence). CDR3: CASTGTGGSGDIQYF. Written as DNA, the CDR3 is TGTGCCAGCACCGGGACAGGGGGCTCCGGGGACATTCAGTACTTC.

The V and J genes are TRBV29-1 and TRBJ2-7; a possible D gene is TRBD2 (6 bases). This CDR3 is 14 amino acids long. V gave up 6 bases and J gave up 3 bases, with 18 bases separating them. Germline V gives CDR1 SQVTM, CDR2 ANQGSEA. CDR3 in DNA: TGCAGCGTACGGGGAGGAGGTAACTACTACGAGCAGTACTTC. This codes for CSVRGGGNYYEQYF.

The V gene is TRBV5-8, the J gene TRBJ2-7; D might be TRBD1 (6 bases). The germline V gene has CDR1 SGHTS and CDR2 YDEGEE. V lost 4 bases and J lost 6, with 11 bases in between. The CDR3 sequence is 12 residues long. DNA for the CDR3: TGTGCCAGCAGCGTTGCAGGGGCCGAGCAGTACTTC. Translated, it gives CASSVAGAEQYF.

In this sample, this clone turned up a few times. In the same sample, other DNA sequences code for this CDR3. This chain uses TRBV7-9 with TRBJ1-1, with D possibly matching TRBD1 (5 bases). This CDR3 spans 14 amino acids. Trimming removed 2 bases at V and 4 bases at J, with 11 bases between. The germline V gene encodes CDR1 SEHNR and CDR2 FQNEAQ (reference sequence). The DNA for the CDR3 is TGTGCCAGCAGCTTAACCGGGGGGGGCACTGAAGCTTTCTTT. It translates to CASSLTGGGTEAFF. The complete variable domain, with remaining parts taken from reference TRBV7-9 and TRBJ1-1, reads DTGVSQNPRHKITKRGQNVTFRCDPISEHNRLYWYRQTLGQGPEFLTYFQNEAQLEKSRLLSDRFSAERPKGSFSTLEIQRTEQGDSAMYLCASSLTGGGTEAFFGQGTRLTVV.

The CDR3 sequence is CASSNIRDSYGYTF. The CDR3 coding sequence is TGTGCCAGTAGCAATATCCGGGACAGCTATGGCTACACCTTC. The chain joins TRBV19 to TRBJ1-2; 7 bases fit TRBD1. This CDR3 has 14 residues. Germline V gene sequence: CDR1 LNHDA, CDR2 SQIVND (reference sequence). V lost 6 bases and J lost 4; bases outside the gene matches: 8.

The J gene is TRBJ2-3, the V gene TRBV18; D may be TRBD2 (6 bases). The V and J ends lost 5 bases and 3 bases respectively, with 12 bases between them. Germline CDR1 reads KGHSH; CDR2 reads LQKENI. There are 14 residues in the CDR3. The CDR3: CASSTGRRTDTQYF. The CDR3 nucleotides are TGTGCCAGCTCAACCGGGAGAAGGACAGATACGCAGTATTTT.

This chain joins TRBV4-1 and TRBJ1-3; D is undetermined. The CDR3 is 15 amino acids. Per germline, CDR1 MGHRA and CDR2 YSYEKL. V was clipped by 0 bases and J by 0 bases, with 6 bases between them. CDR3 DNA sequence: TGCGCCAGCAGCCAAGATTGGAGCTCTGGAAACACCATATATTTT. Translation gives CASSQDWSSGNTIYF.

The chain uses TRBV5-1 and TRBJ1-1; D gene uncertain. The CDR3 runs to 14 residues. The germline V and J ends were trimmed by 4 bases and 6 bases, with 16 bases remaining between them. CDR1 is SGHRS, CDR2 YFSETQ, per germline. In DNA form, the CDR3 reads TGCGCCAGCAGCCCACGTGACGGGTCAGCTGAAGCTTTCTTT. This gives the protein CASSPRDGSAEAFF.

The rearrangement joins TRBV5-1 to TRBJ1-1; TRBD1 matches at 8 bases. This CDR3 has 13 residues. The V segment lost 2 bases and the J segment 6 bases; nucleotides outside the gene matches: 3. Germline CDR1 SGHRS, CDR2 YFSETQ. The CDR3 region is CASSFGTGAEAFF. The DNA of the CDR3 is TGCGCCAGCAGCTTTGGGACAGGCGCTGAAGCTTTCTTT.